This T cell receptor beta chain was recorded in a study of blood T cell repertoires in COVID-19. This clone was detected once. This CDR3 is built from 15 residues. Sequencing was performed with immunoSEQ multiplex PCR; in TCRdb, only in-frame clones are kept and a portion is missing. The profile shows 50,000 to 70,000 clones, almost 90% of them singletons. The sequenced sample consisted of peripheral blood. The J gene is TRBJ2-7, the V gene TRBV21-1; TRBD2 reflects the table's D call only, with no check against the DNA. TRBV21-1 is tagged as a pseudogene. This clonotype originated in a man aged 55 to 70 with acute or convalescent COVID-19. The CDR3 region is CASKSVTSGPYEQYF. In DNA, the CDR3 is TGTGCCAGCAAATCCGTCACTAGCGGGCCCTACGAGCAGTACTTC.